The 25 T cell receptor beta chains given below trace back to one sample, sequenced in a study of T-cell reconstitution after alpha-beta-depleted transplantation in children. Researchers prepared the TCRbeta library using unique molecular identifiers, the study reports. TCRdb analysed the PCR reads with MiXCR anew, one entry per CDR3 protein. The sample yields more than 550,000 distinct CDR3 sequences, over 9.5% seen once. The sample here was PBMCs from the stem cell graft donor, taken from the stem cell graft. The receptors were gathered from a human donor who donated a stem cell graft to a child with acute myeloid leukemia.

This clonotype has at least ten counts. V and J are TRBV5-1 and TRBJ2-1; D unresolved. The CDR3 loop spans 15 amino acids. Germline CDR1 SGHRS, CDR2 YFSETQ. Trimming left V 1 base short and J 5 bases short, with 13 bases between. The DNA of the CDR3 is TGCGCCAGCAGCTTGAGTCCCACGGTCGACAATGAGCAGTTCTTC. This encodes CASSLSPTVDNEQFF.

The chain recombines TRBV5-4 with TRBJ2-3, with D uncertain. The length of the CDR3 is 15 residues. Trimming cost V 5 bases and J 4 bases, with 17 bases left between them. Germline V lookup: CDR1 SGHNT, CDR2 YYREEE (reference sequence). The CDR3 is CASSVRSVGSDTQYF. As DNA, the CDR3 is TGTGCCAGCAGTGTCAGGAGCGTCGGGTCAGATACGCAGTATTTT.

The rearrangement joins TRBV3-1 to TRBJ2-1, with D unresolved. This CDR3 spans 13 amino acids. Germline values: CDR1 LGHDT, CDR2 YNNKEL (reference sequence). Trimming pared 1 base from V and 10 bases from J, leaving 11 bases between. The CDR3 nucleotides read TGTGCCAGCAGCCAAGTCGCCCCGCCGGAGCAGTTCTTC. Translating gives CASSQVAPPEQFF.

This clonotype appeared many times. The rearrangement uses TRBV4-2 and TRBJ2-7, with D perhaps TRBD2 (6 bases). The CDR3 runs to 16 residues. In germline, CDR1 is LGHNA, CDR2 YNFKEQ. Trimming stripped 2 bases from V and 3 bases from J, with 17 bases between. For the CDR3, the DNA is TGTGCCAGCAGCCAAACCCAAAGGGGACTTCACTACGAGCAGTACTTC. Translation: CASSQTQRGLHYEQYF.

This sequence joins TRBV6-5 and TRBJ2-2; D gene uncertain. Deletions cut 1 base from V and 6 bases from J, with 6 bases between. Germline V gene data show CDR1 as MNHEY and CDR2 as SVGAGI. The CDR3 is made up of 13 amino acids. The DNA for the CDR3 is TGTGCCAGCAGTTACTTTAGAGCCGGGGAGCTGTTTTTT. Translating gives CASSYFRAGELFF.

V and J are TRBV7-8 and TRBJ2-3; 9 nucleotides match TRBD1. The CDR3 runs 16 residues. Germline CDR1 reads SGHVS; CDR2 reads FQNEAQ. The V gene end was trimmed by 0 bases and the J gene end by 2 bases; junction bases not matched to a gene: 3. The CDR3: CASSLAGTGHTDTQYF. DNA for the CDR3: TGTGCCAGCAGCTTAGCCGGGACAGGGCACACAGATACGCAGTATTTT.

The table lists this clonotype with many counts. The chain combines TRBV2 with TRBJ1-3, with a weak D call TRBD1 (5 bases). CDR1 is SNHLY and CDR2 is FYNNEI in the germline V gene. Trimming left V 4 bases short and J 1 base short, with 14 bases between. There are 16 residues in the CDR3. In DNA, the CDR3 is TGTGCCAGCAGTGCGCAGGGAAGAACTTCTGGAAACACCATATATTTT. Residues: CASSAQGRTSGNTIYF.

This clonotype was found many times. The V and J genes are TRBV28 and TRBJ1-1; 7 nucleotides line up with TRBD1. The CDR3 length is 12 residues. V lost 4 bases to trimming and J lost 6 bases; unmatched junction nucleotides: 2. CDR1 MDHEN and CDR2 SYDVKM come from the germline V gene. The CDR3 loop reads CASSSGTAEAFF. The CDR3 DNA follows: TGTGCCAGCAGTTCAGGGACAGCTGAAGCTTTCTTT.

The chain has TRBV6-2 or TRBV6-3 and TRBJ2-4; 12 bases map to TRBD2. V lost 5 bases and J lost 5; bases outside the gene matches: 4. Germline values: CDR1 MNHEY, CDR2 SVGEGT. The CDR3 runs to 15 residues. The CDR3 loop reads CASSPTSGSQNIQYF. In DNA form, the CDR3 reads TGTGCCAGCAGTCCGACTAGCGGGAGTCAAAACATTCAGTACTTC.

The genes are TRBV10-3 and TRBJ2-7; possibly TRBD1 or TRBD2 for D (5 bases each). V lost 3 bases and J lost 6, with 21 bases in between. Germline V gene lookup returns CDR1 ENHRY and CDR2 SYGVKD. The CDR3 is 16 amino acids. The CDR3 sequence is CAISDPRDPRLGEQYF. In DNA form, the CDR3 reads TGTGCCATCAGTGACCCCCGGGACCCTCGTCTGGGCGAGCAGTACTTC.

The chain joins TRBV20-1 to TRBJ2-1, with a possible D match to TRBD2 (5 bases). Trimming removed 0 bases at V and 6 bases at J, with 15 bases between. This CDR3 spans 15 amino acids. The V gene's germline CDR1 is DFQATT and CDR2 SNEGSKA (reference sequence). The CDR3: CSARDPRSGINEQFF. The CDR3 DNA is TGCAGTGCTAGAGACCCACGATCCGGGATCAATGAGCAGTTCTTC.

V gene TRBV7-2 combines with J gene TRBJ2-4; D not certain. The CDR3 runs to 13 residues. Deletions cut 7 bases from V and 8 bases from J, with 15 bases between. The germline CDR1 and CDR2 sequences are SGHTA and FQGNSA. In DNA form, the CDR3 reads TGTGCCAGCACCGTTAGTGTATATGACATTCAGTACTTC. Protein: CASTVSVYDIQYF.

The chain combines TRBV20-1 with TRBJ2-1; no clear D gene. The CDR3 contains 12 residues. Germline V gene data show CDR1 as DFQATT and CDR2 as SNEGSKA (reference sequence). Trimming removed 0 bases from V and 6 bases from J, with 6 bases in between. The CDR3: CSARDDSNEQFF. The CDR3 region has the DNA TGCAGTGCTAGAGATGACTCCAATGAGCAGTTCTTC.

The chain joins TRBV6-1 to TRBJ2-7, with D perhaps matching TRBD2 (6 bases). The germline V gene encodes CDR1 MNHNS and CDR2 SASEGT. V gave up 9 bases and J gave up 2 bases, with 23 bases separating them. The CDR3 spans 16 residues. CDR3 DNA sequence: TGTGCCAGGCCCCAACCCCTAGCGCACTCCACCTACGAGCAGTACTTC. Translating it yields CARPQPLAHSTYEQYF.

This clonotype was seen only a few times. This chain joins TRBV6-2 or TRBV6-3 and TRBJ2-1, with a tentative D call TRBD2 (6 bases). The CDR3 sequence is 14 residues long. V was trimmed by 2 bases and J by 5 bases, leaving 10 bases between them. Germline V gene data show CDR1 as MNHEY and CDR2 as SVGEGT. The CDR3 region is CASSYGRDHNEQFF. Written as DNA, the CDR3 is TGTGCCAGCAGTTACGGGCGGGACCACAATGAGCAGTTCTTC.

This clonotype was observed a few times. The chain has TRBV20-1 and TRBJ2-3; possible D gene TRBD2, 5 bases. V was cut by 6 bases and J by 1 base, with 14 bases left in between. The germline V gene has CDR1 DFQATT and CDR2 SNEGSKA (reference sequence). The CDR3 runs 14 residues. CDR3 in DNA: TGCAGTGCCCCCCGGGGAGTGGGCACAGATACGCAGTATTTT. Its protein product is CSAPRGVGTDTQYF.

The V call is TRBV5-1, the J call TRBJ1-5; D ambiguous. The germline gives CDR1 SGHRS, CDR2 YFSETQ. The V end was cut by 0 bases, the J end by 9 bases, with 13 bases between. The CDR3 is 14 residues long. CDR3 in amino acids: CASSLDGPPRPQHF. DNA of the CDR3: TGCGCCAGCAGCTTGGACGGGCCCCCTCGGCCCCAGCATTTT.

This chain uses TRBV27 with TRBJ2-1; D possibly matches TRBD1 or TRBD2 (5 bases each). Germline V gene data show CDR1 as MNHEY and CDR2 as SMNVEV (reference sequence). CDR3 size: 15 residues. Between the trimmed V and J ends, which lost 6 bases and 5 bases, there was a span of 17 bases. The CDR3 region has the DNA TGTGCCAGCAGCGACCGGGGCAAGGGGAACAATGAGCAGTTCTTC. Its protein is CASSDRGKGNNEQFF.

This clonotype occurred many times. The genes are TRBV28 and TRBJ1-4, with D unresolved. Trimming removed 2 bases at V and 0 bases at J, with 4 bases between. From germline, CDR1 is MDHEN and CDR2 SYDVKM. The CDR3 is 14 residues long. The CDR3 loop is CASSLTATNEKLFF. CDR3 DNA: TGTGCCAGCAGTTTAACAGCAACTAATGAAAAACTGTTTTTT. Together with reference TRBV28 and TRBJ1-4, the CDR3 gives the full variable domain: DVKVTQSSRYLVKRTGEKVFLECVQDMDHENMFWYRQDPGLGLRLIYFSYDVKMKEKGDIPEGYSVSREKKERFSLILESASTNQTSMYLCASSLTATNEKLFFGSGTQLSVL.

This chain links TRBV6-2 or TRBV6-3 with TRBJ1-2; weak D call: TRBD1 (6 bases). CDR1 and CDR2 (germline): MNHEY, SVGEGT. The CDR3 totals 14 residues. The V end was cut by 5 bases, the J end by 3 bases, with 13 bases between. CDR3 nucleotide sequence: TGTGCCAGCAGTCCTCAGGGGAGGTACTATGGCTACACCTTC. It specifies CASSPQGRYYGYTF.

The V gene is TRBV30, the J gene TRBJ2-3; TRBD2 matches at 10 bases. The CDR3 consists of 15 residues. Germline V CDR1 and CDR2: GTSNPN, SVGIG (reference sequence). V shed 0 bases and J 6 bases; nucleotides not matched to a gene: 6. The CDR3 protein is CAWSVASGSMDTQYF. The DNA for the CDR3 is TGTGCCTGGAGTGTGGCTAGCGGGAGTATGGATACGCAGTATTTT.

The chain recombines TRBV6-1 with TRBJ2-5, with 11 nucleotides matching TRBD1. Trimming removed 6 bases from V and 5 bases from J; junction bases left unmatched: 5. This CDR3 has 14 residues. Germline CDR1 MNHNS, CDR2 SASEGT. The chain's CDR3 is CASRPGQGVETQYF. DNA of the CDR3: TGTGCCAGCAGACCGGGACAGGGGGTTGAGACCCAGTACTTC.

This clonotype came up a few times. This chain joins TRBV28 and TRBJ2-3; D is perhaps TRBD2 (6 bases). The CDR3 extends over 13 amino acids. Germline CDR1 MDHEN, CDR2 SYDVKM. With 5 bases removed from V and 6 bases from J, the gap between germline ends came to 12 bases. CDR3 DNA sequence: TGTGCCAGCAGTCTTAGCGGTCCGGATACGCAGTATTTT. Translated, it gives CASSLSGPDTQYF.

This clonotype was detected a few times. The chain has TRBV11-2 and TRBJ2-1; tentative D call: TRBD2 (6 bases). V was trimmed by 4 bases and J by 7 bases, leaving 32 bases between them. The CDR3 consists of 20 residues. Per germline, CDR1 SGHAT and CDR2 FQNNGV. This CDR3 is CASSSPSLAAPSVNLNEQFF. In DNA form, the CDR3 reads TGTGCCAGCAGCTCCCCATCCTTAGCGGCCCCCTCCGTAAACTTAAATGAGCAGTTCTTC.

This clonotype was seen once. The chain couples TRBV7-3 to TRBJ1-1; D is unclear. This CDR3 spans 15 amino acids. The V and J ends lost 5 bases and 1 base respectively, with 14 bases between them. Germline CDR1 reads SGHTA; CDR2 reads FQGTGA. The DNA of the CDR3 is TGTGCCAGCAGCCTAATAGGACGGACGAACACTGAAGCTTTCTTT. Translated: CASSLIGRTNTEAFF.